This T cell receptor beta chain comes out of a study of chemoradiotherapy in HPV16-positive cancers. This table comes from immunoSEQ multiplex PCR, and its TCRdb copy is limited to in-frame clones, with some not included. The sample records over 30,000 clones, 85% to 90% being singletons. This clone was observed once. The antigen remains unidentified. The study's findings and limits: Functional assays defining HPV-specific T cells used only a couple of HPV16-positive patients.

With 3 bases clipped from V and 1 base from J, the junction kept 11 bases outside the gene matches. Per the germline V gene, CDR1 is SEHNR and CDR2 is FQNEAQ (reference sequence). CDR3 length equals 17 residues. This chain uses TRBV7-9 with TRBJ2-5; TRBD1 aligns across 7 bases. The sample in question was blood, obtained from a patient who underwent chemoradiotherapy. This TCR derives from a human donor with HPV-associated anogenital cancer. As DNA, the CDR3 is TGTGCCAGCAGCTTCTACGTAAACCGGGACAGCCAAGAGACCCAGTACTTC. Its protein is CASSFYVNRDSQETQYF.